The clone carrying this TCR beta chain was seen only once. Its antigen is currently unknown. The entry originates in a study of T-cell reconstitution after alpha-beta-depleted transplantation in children. Unique molecular identifiers tagged the TCRbeta library. TCRdb itself ran the PCR reads through MiXCR, one entry per CDR3 protein. The table lists hundreds of thousands of distinct CDR3 sequences, around 13% of them singletons, with 0.79% in the top ten. The study, taken as a whole, reports: T-cell counts and diversity at one year post-transplant came mainly from newly produced T cells. The high TCRbeta diversity at day 60 in some patients came from surviving recipient T cells and thymic progenitors. At around two months after transplant, the alpha-beta T cells were reportedly derived from several hundred expanded clones that came from non-depleted graft cells.

V dropped 11 bases and J dropped 6; count of bases not matched to a gene: 24. Looked up from germline, CDR1 is SNHLY and CDR2 is FYNNEI. The CDR3 loop spans 18 amino acids. J is TRBJ1-5 and V is TRBV2; 8 bases map to TRBD1. Here the sequenced sample was PBMCs, taken before TCRalphabeta/CD19-depleted stem cell transplant. This TCR was recovered from a girl aged 2 to 9 with congenital amegakaryocytic thrombocytopenia, due to receive a stem cell transplant. The CDR3 region is CAFSPIGDRRFGGQPQHF. CDR3 DNA: TGTGCCTTCAGTCCGATTGGGGACAGGAGATTTGGGGGTCAGCCCCAGCATTTT. Full variable domain (missing parts from reference TRBV2 and TRBJ1-5): EPEVTQTPSHQVTQMGQEVILRCVPISNHLYFYWYRQILGQKVEFLVSFYNNEISEKSEIFDDQFSVERPDGSNFTLKIRSTKLEDSAMYFCAFSPIGDRRFGGQPQHFGDGTRLSIL.